This TCR beta chain is from a study of cytomegalovirus exposure and HLA in healthy donors. The overall study: Membership in the Caucasian-associated ancestry cluster was found for 75% to 85% of about 430 genotyped donors. Whole-study findings and limits: Among TCR sequences, most were rare, though some public TCRs appeared in many donors.

From germline, CDR1 is LGHNA and CDR2 YSLEER. CDR3 size: 15 residues. V lost 0 bases, J lost 0 bases, and 9 bases lay in between. Concerning this clone: What it binds is not known.

With 60 Vbeta and 13 Jbeta primers, the PCR was carried out. Sequencing used immunoSEQ multiplex PCR; TCRdb keeps in-frame clones, though not all of them. The repertoire holds 200,000 to 250,000 clones, with approximately 80% as singletons. Material: PBMCs. The receptor comes from a woman aged 40-49 years in good health and CMV-seronegative. The chain couples TRBV4-3 to TRBJ2-7, with D perhaps matching TRBD1 (5 bases). The CDR3 region is CASSQEWGSSYEQYF. The CDR3 bases are TGCGCCAGCAGCCAAGAGTGGGGCAGCTCCTACGAGCAGTACTTC.